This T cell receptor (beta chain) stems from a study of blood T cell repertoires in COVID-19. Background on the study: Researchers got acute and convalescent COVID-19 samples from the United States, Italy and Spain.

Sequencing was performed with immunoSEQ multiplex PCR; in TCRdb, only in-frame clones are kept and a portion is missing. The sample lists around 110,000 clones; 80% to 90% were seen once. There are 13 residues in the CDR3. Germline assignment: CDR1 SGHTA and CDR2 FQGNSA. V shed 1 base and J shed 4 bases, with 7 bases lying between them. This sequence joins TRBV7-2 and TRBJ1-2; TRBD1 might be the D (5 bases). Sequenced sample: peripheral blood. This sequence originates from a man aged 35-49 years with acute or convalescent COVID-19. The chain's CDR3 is CASSLGDSYGYTF. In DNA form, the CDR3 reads TGTGCCAGCAGCTTAGGAGACAGCTATGGCTACACCTTC.